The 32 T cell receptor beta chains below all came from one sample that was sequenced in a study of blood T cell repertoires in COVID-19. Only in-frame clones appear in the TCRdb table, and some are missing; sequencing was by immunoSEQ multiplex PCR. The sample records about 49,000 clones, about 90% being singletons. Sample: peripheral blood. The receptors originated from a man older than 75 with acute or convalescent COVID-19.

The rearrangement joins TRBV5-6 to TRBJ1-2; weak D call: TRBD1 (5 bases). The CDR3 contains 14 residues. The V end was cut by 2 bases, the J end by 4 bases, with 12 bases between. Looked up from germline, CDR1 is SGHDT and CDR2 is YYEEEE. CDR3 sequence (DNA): TGTGCCAGCAGCTTTGAAGGGGTACGCTATGGCTACACCTTC. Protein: CASSFEGVRYGYTF.

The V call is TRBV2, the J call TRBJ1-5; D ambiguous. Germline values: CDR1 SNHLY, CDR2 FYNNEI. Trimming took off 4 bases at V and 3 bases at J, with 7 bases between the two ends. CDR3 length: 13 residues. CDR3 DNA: TGTGCCAGCAGTGGAGACTTCAATCAGCCCCAGCATTTT. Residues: CASSGDFNQPQHF.

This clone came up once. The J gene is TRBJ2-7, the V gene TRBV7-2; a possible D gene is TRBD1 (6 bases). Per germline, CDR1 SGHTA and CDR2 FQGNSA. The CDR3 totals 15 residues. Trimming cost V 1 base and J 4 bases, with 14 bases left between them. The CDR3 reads CASSLGAGAQYEQYF. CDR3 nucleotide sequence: TGTGCCAGCAGCTTAGGGGCAGGGGCCCAGTACGAGCAGTACTTC.

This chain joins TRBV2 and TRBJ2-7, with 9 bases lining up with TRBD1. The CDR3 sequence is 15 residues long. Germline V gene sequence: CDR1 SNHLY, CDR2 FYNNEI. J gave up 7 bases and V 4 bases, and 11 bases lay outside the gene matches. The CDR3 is CASSGPPQGAGEQYF. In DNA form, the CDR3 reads TGTGCCAGCAGTGGCCCACCACAGGGGGCTGGAGAGCAGTACTTC.

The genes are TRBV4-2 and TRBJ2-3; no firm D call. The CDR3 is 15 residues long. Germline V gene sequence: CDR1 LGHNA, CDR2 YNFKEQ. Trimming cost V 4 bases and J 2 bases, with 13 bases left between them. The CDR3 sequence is CASSPYPSDTDTQYF. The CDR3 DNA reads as TGTGCCAGCAGCCCTTACCCTAGTGACACAGATACGCAGTATTTT.

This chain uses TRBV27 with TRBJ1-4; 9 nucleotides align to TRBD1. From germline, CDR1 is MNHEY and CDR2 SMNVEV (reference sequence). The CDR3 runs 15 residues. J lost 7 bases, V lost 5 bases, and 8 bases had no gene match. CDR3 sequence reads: CASSDTGGSIEKLFF. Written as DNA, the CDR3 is TGTGCCAGCAGTGATACAGGGGGCAGCATTGAAAAACTGTTTTTT. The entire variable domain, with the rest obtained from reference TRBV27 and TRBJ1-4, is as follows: EAQVTQNPRYLITVTGKKLTVTCSQNMNHEYMSWYRQDPGLGLRQIYYSMNVEVTDKGDVPEGYKVSRKEKRNFPLILESPSPNQTSLYFCASSDTGGSIEKLFFGSGTQLSVL.

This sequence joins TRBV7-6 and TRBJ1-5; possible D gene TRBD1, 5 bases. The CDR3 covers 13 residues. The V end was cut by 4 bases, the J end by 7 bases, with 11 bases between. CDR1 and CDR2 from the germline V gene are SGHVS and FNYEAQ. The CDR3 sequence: CASSSGSGQPQHF. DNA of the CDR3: TGTGCCAGCAGCTCAGGGTCAGGGCAGCCCCAGCATTTT.

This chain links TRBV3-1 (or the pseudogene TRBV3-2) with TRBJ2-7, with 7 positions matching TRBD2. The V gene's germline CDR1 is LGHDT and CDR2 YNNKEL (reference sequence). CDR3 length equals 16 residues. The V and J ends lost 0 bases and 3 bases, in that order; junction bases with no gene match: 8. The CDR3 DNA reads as TGTGCCAGCAGCCAAGATGTGGGGGGGGAGATCTACGAGCAGTACTTC. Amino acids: CASSQDVGGEIYEQYF.

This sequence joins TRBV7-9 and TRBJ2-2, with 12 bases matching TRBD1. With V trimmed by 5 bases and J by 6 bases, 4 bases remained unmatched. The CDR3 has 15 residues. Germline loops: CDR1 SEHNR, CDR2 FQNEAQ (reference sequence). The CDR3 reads CASSPGTGGPGELFF. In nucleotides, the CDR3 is TGTGCCAGCAGCCCCGGGACAGGGGGCCCCGGGGAGCTGTTTTTT.

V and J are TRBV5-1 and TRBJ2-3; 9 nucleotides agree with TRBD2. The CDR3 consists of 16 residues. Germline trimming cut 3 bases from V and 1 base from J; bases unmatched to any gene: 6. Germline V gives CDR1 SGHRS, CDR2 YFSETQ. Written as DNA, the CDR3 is TGCGCCAGCAGCTCCGGAGTAGCGGGGGGCACAGATACGCAGTATTTT. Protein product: CASSSGVAGGTDTQYF.

The CDR3, as DNA: TGTGCCAGCAGTTGGACATCCGCGAACACCGGGGAGCTGTTTTTT. Its translation: CASSWTSANTGELFF. The V and J genes are TRBV27 and TRBJ2-2; tentative D call: TRBD1 (5 bases). Germline V gene lookup returns CDR1 MNHEY and CDR2 SMNVEV (reference sequence). This CDR3 has 15 amino acids. Trimming left V 4 bases short and J 0 bases short, with 9 bases between.

The CDR3 DNA reads as TGTGCCAGCAGCCAACAGGGGCGGTCCTACGAGCAGTACTTC. It encodes CASSQQGRSYEQYF. The chain carries TRBV4-2 and TRBJ2-7, with D perhaps TRBD1 (6 bases). This CDR3 has 14 amino acids. V lost 2 bases to trimming and J lost 1 base, with 9 bases between them. CDR1 is LGHNA, CDR2 YNFKEQ, per germline.

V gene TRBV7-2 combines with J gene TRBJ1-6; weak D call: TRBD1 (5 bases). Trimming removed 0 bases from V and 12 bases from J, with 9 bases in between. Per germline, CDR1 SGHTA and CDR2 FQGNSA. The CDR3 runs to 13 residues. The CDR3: CASSLALGVPLHF. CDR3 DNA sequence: TGTGCCAGCAGCTTAGCGCTAGGGGTACCCCTCCACTTT.

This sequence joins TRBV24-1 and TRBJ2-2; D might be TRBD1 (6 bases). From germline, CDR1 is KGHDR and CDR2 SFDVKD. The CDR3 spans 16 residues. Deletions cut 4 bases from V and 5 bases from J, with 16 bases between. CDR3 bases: TGTGCCACCAGTGACGGGACACGGGGATTTACCGGGGAGCTGTTTTTT. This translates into CATSDGTRGFTGELFF.

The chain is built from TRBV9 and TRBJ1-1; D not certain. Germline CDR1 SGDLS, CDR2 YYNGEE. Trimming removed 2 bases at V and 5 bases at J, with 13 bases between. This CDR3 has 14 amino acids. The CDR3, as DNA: TGTGCCAGCAGCGTGGGAGTGGCGTCGACTGAAGCTTTCTTT. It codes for CASSVGVASTEAFF.

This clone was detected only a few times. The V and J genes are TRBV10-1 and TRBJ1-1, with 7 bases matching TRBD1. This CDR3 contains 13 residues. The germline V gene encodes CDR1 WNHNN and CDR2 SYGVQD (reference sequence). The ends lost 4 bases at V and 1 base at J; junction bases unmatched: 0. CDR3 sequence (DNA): TGCGCCAGCAGTGGACAGGGGAACACTGAAGCTTTCTTT. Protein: CASSGQGNTEAFF.

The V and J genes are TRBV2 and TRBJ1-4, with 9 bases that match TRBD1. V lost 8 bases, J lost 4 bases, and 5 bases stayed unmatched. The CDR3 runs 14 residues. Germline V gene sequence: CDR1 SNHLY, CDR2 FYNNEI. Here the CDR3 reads CASGGQGLNEKLFF. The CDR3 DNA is TGTGCCAGCGGCGGACAGGGGCTTAATGAAAAACTGTTTTTT. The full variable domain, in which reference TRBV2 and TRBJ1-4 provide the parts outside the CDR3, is EPEVTQTPSHQVTQMGQEVILRCVPISNHLYFYWYRQILGQKVEFLVSFYNNEISEKSEIFDDQFSVERPDGSNFTLKIRSTKLEDSAMYFCASGGQGLNEKLFFGSGTQLSVL.

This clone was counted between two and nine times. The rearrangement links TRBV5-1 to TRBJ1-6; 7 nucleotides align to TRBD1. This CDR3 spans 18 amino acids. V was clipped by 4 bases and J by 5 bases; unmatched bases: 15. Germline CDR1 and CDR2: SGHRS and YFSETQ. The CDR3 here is CASSAKTGASVHNSPLHF. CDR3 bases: TGCGCCAGCAGCGCCAAAACAGGGGCCTCGGTTCATAATTCACCCCTCCACTTT. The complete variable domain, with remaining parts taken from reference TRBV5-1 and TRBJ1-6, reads KAGVTQTPRYLIKTRGQQVTLSCSPISGHRSVSWYQQTPGQGLQFLFEYFSETQRNKGNFPGRFSGRQFSNSRSEMNVSTLELGDSALYLCASSAKTGASVHNSPLHFGNGTRLTVT.

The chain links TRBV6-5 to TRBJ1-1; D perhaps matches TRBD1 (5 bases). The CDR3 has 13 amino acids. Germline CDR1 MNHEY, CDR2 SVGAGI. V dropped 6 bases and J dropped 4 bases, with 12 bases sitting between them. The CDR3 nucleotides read TGTGCCAGCAGCAGGGTTAGTGGCACTGAAGCTTTCTTT. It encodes CASSRVSGTEAFF.

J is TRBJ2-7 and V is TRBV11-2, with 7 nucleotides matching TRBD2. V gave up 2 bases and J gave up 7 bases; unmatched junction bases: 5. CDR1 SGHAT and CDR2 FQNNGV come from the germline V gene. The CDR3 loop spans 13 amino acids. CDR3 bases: TGTGCCAGCAGCTTATGGGGGAGGGAGGAGCAGTACTTC. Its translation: CASSLWGREEQYF.

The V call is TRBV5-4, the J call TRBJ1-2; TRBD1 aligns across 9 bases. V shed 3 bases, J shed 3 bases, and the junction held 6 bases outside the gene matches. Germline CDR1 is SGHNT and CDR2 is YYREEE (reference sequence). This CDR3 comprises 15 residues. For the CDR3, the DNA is TGTGCCAGCAGCTCACCTGGACAGGGGTACTATGGCTACACCTTC. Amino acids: CASSSPGQGYYGYTF.

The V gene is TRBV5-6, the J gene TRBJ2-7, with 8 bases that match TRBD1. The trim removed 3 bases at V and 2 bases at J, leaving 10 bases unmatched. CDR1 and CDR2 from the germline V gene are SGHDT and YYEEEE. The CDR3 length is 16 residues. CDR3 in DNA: TGTGCCAGCAGCTCACGGGACAGGCGATATCCCTACGAGCAGTACTTC. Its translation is CASSSRDRRYPYEQYF.

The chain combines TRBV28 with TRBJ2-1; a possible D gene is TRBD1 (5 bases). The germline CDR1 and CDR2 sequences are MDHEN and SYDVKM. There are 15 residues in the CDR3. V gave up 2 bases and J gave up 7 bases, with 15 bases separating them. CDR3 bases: TGTGCCAGCAGTTTAGGTCAGGGTCTTACAAATGAGCAGTTCTTC. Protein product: CASSLGQGLTNEQFF. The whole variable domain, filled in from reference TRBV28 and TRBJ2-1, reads DVKVTQSSRYLVKRTGEKVFLECVQDMDHENMFWYRQDPGLGLRLIYFSYDVKMKEKGDIPEGYSVSREKKERFSLILESASTNQTSMYLCASSLGQGLTNEQFFGPGTRLTVL.

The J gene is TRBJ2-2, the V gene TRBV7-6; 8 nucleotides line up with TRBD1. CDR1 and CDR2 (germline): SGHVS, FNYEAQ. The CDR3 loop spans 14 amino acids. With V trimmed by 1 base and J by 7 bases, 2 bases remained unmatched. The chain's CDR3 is CASSLGTGHGELFF. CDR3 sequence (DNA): TGTGCCAGCAGCTTAGGGACAGGGCACGGGGAGCTGTTTTTT.

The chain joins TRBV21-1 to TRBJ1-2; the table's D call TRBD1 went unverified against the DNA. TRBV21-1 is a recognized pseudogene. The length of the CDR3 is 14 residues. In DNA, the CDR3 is TGTGCCAGCAGCAAAACAGGGCCCTACTATGGCTACACCTTC. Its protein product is CASSKTGPYYGYTF.

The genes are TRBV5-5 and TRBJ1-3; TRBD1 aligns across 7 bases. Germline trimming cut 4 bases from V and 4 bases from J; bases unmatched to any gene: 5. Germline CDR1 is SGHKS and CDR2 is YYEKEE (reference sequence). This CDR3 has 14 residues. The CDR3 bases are TGTGCCAGCAGCCGTACAGGGGACGGAAACACCATATATTTT. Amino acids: CASSRTGDGNTIYF.

CDR3 protein: CASSSGGRTDPSDYGYTF. CDR3 nucleotides: TGTGCCAGCAGCTCCGGCGGGAGGACAGACCCCTCCGACTATGGCTACACCTTC. The chain recombines TRBV7-9 with TRBJ1-2; D perhaps matches TRBD1 (6 bases). V was pared by 4 bases and J by 3 bases, with 24 bases between. Germline V gene lookup returns CDR1 SEHNR and CDR2 FQNEAQ (reference sequence). CDR3 length equals 18 residues.

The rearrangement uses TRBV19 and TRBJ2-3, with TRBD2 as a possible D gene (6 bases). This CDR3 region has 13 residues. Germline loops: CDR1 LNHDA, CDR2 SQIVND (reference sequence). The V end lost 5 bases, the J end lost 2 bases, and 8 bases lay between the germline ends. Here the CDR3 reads CASSAGPTDTQYF. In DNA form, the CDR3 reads TGTGCCAGTAGTGCGGGGCCCACAGATACGCAGTATTTT.

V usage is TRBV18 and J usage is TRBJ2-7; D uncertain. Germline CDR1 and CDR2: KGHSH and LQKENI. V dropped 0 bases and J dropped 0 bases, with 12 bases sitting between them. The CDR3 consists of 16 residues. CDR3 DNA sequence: TGTGCCAGCTCACCACCAATCCCGATTAGCTCCTACGAGCAGTACTTC. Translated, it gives CASSPPIPISSYEQYF.

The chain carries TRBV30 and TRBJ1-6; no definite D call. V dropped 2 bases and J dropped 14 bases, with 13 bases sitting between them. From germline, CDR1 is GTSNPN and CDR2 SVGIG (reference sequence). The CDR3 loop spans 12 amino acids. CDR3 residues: CAWSWAGRALHF. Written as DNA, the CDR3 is TGTGCCTGGAGTTGGGCTGGGCGGGCCCTCCACTTT. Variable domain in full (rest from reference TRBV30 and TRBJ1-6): SQTIHQWPATLVQPVGSPLSLECTVEGTSNPNLYWYRQAAGRGLQLLFYSVGIGQISSEVPQNLSASRPQDRQFILSSKKLLLSDSGFYLCAWSWAGRALHFGNGTRLTVT.

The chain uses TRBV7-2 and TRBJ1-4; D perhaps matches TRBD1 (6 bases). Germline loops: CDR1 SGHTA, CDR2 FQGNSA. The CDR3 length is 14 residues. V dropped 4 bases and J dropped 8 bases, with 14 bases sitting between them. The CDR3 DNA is TGTGCCAGCAGCTCCCGGGCAGGGGACGAAAAACTGTTTTTT. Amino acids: CASSSRAGDEKLFF.

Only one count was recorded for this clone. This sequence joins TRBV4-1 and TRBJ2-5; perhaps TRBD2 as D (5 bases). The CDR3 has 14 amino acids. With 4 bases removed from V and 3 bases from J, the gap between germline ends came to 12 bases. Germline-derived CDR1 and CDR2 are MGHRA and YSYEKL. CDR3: CASSLNQREETQYF. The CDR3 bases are TGCGCCAGCAGCCTTAACCAGAGGGAAGAGACCCAGTACTTC.